This T cell receptor beta chain was recovered during a study of blood T cell repertoires in COVID-19 (TCRdb year 2020). Broadly, across the study: Samples covering the acute and convalescent phases of COVID-19 were provided by collaborators in the United States, Italy and Spain. HLA class I and class II types, where available, came from metadata supplied by the sample provider rather than from assay-based typing. The repertoires were released in a freely available public database intended as a resource for research on the immune response to SARS-CoV-2. The samples were drawn from the first 160 participants of the ongoing ImmuneRACE study and from 950 to 1,500 subjects provided by 6 global collaborators. The dataset comprised deeply sampled blood TCRbeta repertoires from subjects exposed to, actively infected with, or recovered from COVID-19. The material from the prospective study consisted of cDNA or gDNA derived from T cells, B-cell-depleted T cells, or PBMCs. A de-identified subject ID, COVID-19 status, age in years and sex were almost always included in the sample metadata.

One collaborating source in Seattle enrolled patients during active infection and followed them longitudinally through the course of disease. Each collaborating institution followed its own protocols to collect whole blood in K2EDTA tubes. For TCRbeta analysis, collaborators shipped samples as frozen whole blood, isolated PBMCs, or DNA extracted from either of those sample types. In regard to this clone: Its antigen specificity is not known. One base away there is no much larger clone; base qualities are not given.

General study outcomes and caveats: Clinical and demographic metadata were provided uncurated, with the amount varying by source and participant.

From the germline V gene, CDR1 is SGHVS and CDR2 is FQNEAQ. V is pared back by 1 base and J by 7 bases, with 16 bases lying between the germline termini. The CDR3 contains 15 residues, cysteine and phenylalanine counted. Here the CDR3 DNA is all that survives: 45 bases in frame from base 1. TCRbeta CDR3 regions were amplified from genomic DNA using the immunoSEQ Assay, a bias-controlled multiplex PCR. In the original analysis: Within the assay, amplification of reference gene primers was used to estimate how many nucleated cells each sample contained. Sequence reads were collapsed and filtered to measure the absolute abundance of every unique TCRbeta CDR3 rearrangement. For each sample, productive Simpson clonality was calculated as the square root of Simpson's diversity index across productive rearrangements. TCRdb took this table from immuneACCESS and kept in-frame rearrangements with V and J called. Such tables lack part of the clones; where checked against another copy, unresolved V genes explain under half of the gap, and the rest is unexplained. V and J calls and clone size are those listed in that table; D and trimming were worked out from the DNA. The sample table records 100,000 to 150,000 clones; approximately 85% of these occur just once. Around 3.2% of the sample is taken by the ten largest.

The receptor was derived from an elderly woman with COVID-19, enrolled during active disease. Here the chain combines TRBV7-8 and TRBJ1-2; a weak D assignment points to TRBD1 (5 bases agree). Sequenced material: peripheral blood. In nucleotides, the sequence is TGTGCCAGCAGCTTAGAGGCATGGCCGGGGGTTGGCTACACCTTC. Its protein is CASSLEAWPGVGYTF.